This T cell receptor (beta chain) came from a study of blood T cell repertoires in COVID-19. In the study overall: Acute and convalescent COVID-19 samples came from the United States, Italy and Spain. PBMCs, B-cell-depleted T cells, or T cells were the source of the cDNA or gDNA that made up the material.

The CDR3 consists of 15 residues. V lost 1 base and J lost 5; bases outside the gene matches: 5. Germline V gives CDR1 SGHVS, CDR2 FQNEAQ. Enrollees, about 18 to 95 years old, lived in 24 US areas. Before they entered the study, exposed participants had met a COVID-19 case within 2 weeks. Assay: immunoSEQ multiplex PCR; the TCRdb copy retains only in-frame clones and omits some. The sample lists over 250,000 clones, approximately 78% seen once, with roughly 4.7% in the top ten. Material for sequencing was PBMCs or T cells enriched from blood (not recorded which). This TCR was sampled from a man aged 35-49 years who had been exposed to COVID-19. This chain links TRBV7-8 with TRBJ2-1; 7 bases align to TRBD2. CDR3 residues: CASSLVAGVNNEQFF. The CDR3 bases are TGTGCCAGCAGCTTAGTTGCGGGGGTTAACAATGAGCAGTTCTTC. The full variable domain, rest sourced from reference TRBV7-8 and TRBJ2-1, is GAGVSQSPRYKVAKRGQDVALRCDPISGHVSLFWYQQALGQGPEFLTYFQNEAQLDKSGLPSDRFFAERPEGSVSTLKIQRTQQEDSAVYLCASSLVAGVNNEQFFGPGTRLTVL.